Shown below are 7 T cell receptor beta chains from a single sample sequenced in a study of shared clonotypes between healthy human individuals. Profiled with immunoSEQ multiplex PCR; TCRdb holds only in-frame clones, not every one. The sample lists millions of clones, 85% to 95% occurring once. The sequenced sample was naive CD4+ T cells from PBMCs. Documented subset: CD45RA+ positively selected. These receptors originate from a man younger than 35 in good health. Some clones in this sample may be carry-over from other donors' samples.

This clone was observed a single time. The gene calls are TRBV4-3 and TRBJ2-7; D might be TRBD2 (5 bases). From germline, CDR1 is LGHNA and CDR2 YSLEER. The CDR3 has 15 residues. The germline V and J ends were trimmed by 0 bases and 0 bases, with 9 bases remaining between them. The CDR3 region is CASSQDNSGSYEQYF. The CDR3 DNA follows: TGCGCCAGCAGCCAAGATAACAGCGGCTCCTACGAGCAGTACTTC.

The V gene is TRBV7-9, the J gene TRBJ1-1; D might be TRBD1 (5 bases). This CDR3 has 12 residues. Germline CDR1 reads SEHNR; CDR2 reads FQNEAQ (reference sequence). The V end lost 2 bases, the J end lost 10 bases, and 11 bases lay between the germline ends. CDR3 nucleotides: TGTGCCAGCAGCTTAAGTCAGGGAGGAGCTTTCTTT. This translates into CASSLSQGGAFF.

J is TRBJ1-4 and V is TRBV6-5, with D tentatively TRBD1 (5 bases). V was pared by 6 bases and J by 7 bases, with 18 bases between. Looked up from germline, CDR1 is MNHEY and CDR2 is SVGAGI. This CDR3 comprises 15 residues. CDR3 bases: TGTGCCAGCAGAAAAGCTGGGGGAAGGGCTGAAAAACTGTTTTTT. Translation gives CASRKAGGRAEKLFF.

The J gene is TRBJ2-5, the V gene TRBV14; 7 bases fit TRBD1. Germline V lookup: CDR1 SGHDN, CDR2 FVKESK. V shed 5 bases, J shed 11 bases, and the junction held 20 bases outside the gene matches. This CDR3 contains 16 residues. CDR3 residues: CASSARQRADRDEQYF. CDR3 nucleotides: TGTGCCAGCAGCGCACGACAAAGGGCCGACAGGGATGAGCAGTACTTC.

V usage is TRBV10-3 and J usage is TRBJ1-5; the match to TRBD1 covers 8 bases. Germline CDR1 and CDR2: ENHRY and SYGVKD. Trimming removed 5 bases from V and 6 bases from J; junction bases left unmatched: 6. The CDR3 sequence is 14 residues long. The CDR3 sequence is CAISQTGASQPQHF. As DNA, the CDR3 is TGTGCCATCAGTCAGACAGGGGCGAGTCAGCCCCAGCATTTT.

The rearrangement links TRBV28 to TRBJ2-2, with D perhaps TRBD2 (5 bases). From germline, CDR1 is MDHEN and CDR2 SYDVKM. V dropped 5 bases and J dropped 3 bases, with 13 bases sitting between them. The CDR3 covers 15 residues. The CDR3: CASSPGGLDTGELFF. CDR3 nucleotide sequence: TGTGCCAGCAGTCCCGGTGGACTGGACACCGGGGAGCTGTTTTTT.

The genes are TRBV5-1 and TRBJ2-5; the D gene is possibly TRBD1 (6 bases). The V end was cut by 2 bases, the J end by 2 bases, with 13 bases between. CDR1 SGHRS and CDR2 YFSETQ come from the germline V gene. CDR3 size: 15 residues. CDR3 sequence reads: CASSLAGTKQETQYF. CDR3 DNA sequence: TGCGCCAGCAGCTTAGCCGGGACAAAGCAAGAGACCCAGTACTTC.